The 9 T cell receptor beta chains below were found in one sample sequenced in a study of T cell responses to AZD1222 COVID-19 vaccine. The method was immunoSEQ multiplex PCR; TCRdb's version includes in-frame clones alone and lacks a portion of them. The repertoire holds roughly 110,000 clones, with 75% to 90% as singletons. Specimen: peripheral blood, collected on day 0 of AZD1222 vaccination. Source of these receptors: an adult in good health.

The chain combines TRBV2 with TRBJ1-4, with D unresolved. There are 14 residues in the CDR3. Germline V CDR1 and CDR2: SNHLY, FYNNEI. V lost 8 bases and J lost 4, with 14 bases in between. In nucleotides, the CDR3 is TGTGCCAGCCTAACGTCGACTTTTAATGAAAAACTGTTTTTT. Amino acids: CASLTSTFNEKLFF.

The chain carries TRBV5-1 and TRBJ2-2; D might be TRBD1 (5 bases). V gave up 0 bases and J gave up 4 bases, with 10 bases separating them. The CDR3 totals 15 residues. CDR1 is SGHRS, CDR2 YFSETQ, per germline. CDR3 coding DNA: TGCGCCAGCAGCTTGGAGGTCCAGGGCACCGGGGAGCTGTTTTTT. This sequence encodes CASSLEVQGTGELFF.

This chain links TRBV5-1 with TRBJ1-2, with D hard to call. The CDR3 consists of 13 residues. The V end was cut by 2 bases, the J end by 5 bases, with 10 bases between. Germline CDR1 is SGHRS and CDR2 is YFSETQ. The CDR3 spells CASSFETSYGYTF. CDR3 DNA: TGCGCCAGCAGCTTTGAGACTTCATATGGCTACACCTTC.

The V call is TRBV2, the J call TRBJ2-1; the D is unclear. The CDR3 is 14 amino acids. Trimming removed 2 bases from V and 7 bases from J, with 12 bases in between. Germline V gives CDR1 SNHLY, CDR2 FYNNEI. CDR3 region: CASSETSGANEQFF. CDR3 nucleotides: TGTGCCAGCAGTGAAACTTCAGGTGCTAATGAGCAGTTCTTC.

This clone appeared a single time. The chain uses TRBV21-1 and TRBJ1-1; no check of the table's D call, TRBD1, against the DNA was made. TRBV21-1 is shown as a pseudogene. The CDR3 is 16 residues long. The chain's CDR3 is CASSKGSSGQGVSAFF. CDR3 nucleotides: TGTGCCAGCAGCAAGGGAAGTTCGGGTCAGGGGGTGTCTGCTTTCTTT.

The chain is built from TRBV6-5 and TRBJ1-3; the D gene is possibly TRBD1 (5 bases). The CDR3 length is 14 residues. Between the trimmed V and J ends, which lost 0 bases and 4 bases, there was a span of 7 bases. Germline CDR1 is MNHEY and CDR2 is SVGAGI. DNA for the CDR3: TGTGCCAGCAGTTACTCCGGGGGAGGAAACACCATATATTTT. This sequence encodes CASSYSGGGNTIYF.

The chain links TRBV7-2 to TRBJ1-3, with TRBD1 as a possible D gene (5 bases). This CDR3 contains 14 residues. V shed 5 bases and J shed 1 base, with 9 bases lying between them. The V gene's germline CDR1 is SGHTA and CDR2 FQGNSA. CDR3 residues: CASSPRESGNTIYF. The CDR3 DNA sequence: TGTGCCAGCAGCCCCAGGGAATCTGGAAACACCATATATTTT.

The chain uses TRBV12-3 or TRBV12-4 and TRBJ1-3; no firm D call. Trimming removed 6 bases from V and 4 bases from J, with 10 bases in between. The length of the CDR3 is 13 residues. In DNA form, the CDR3 reads TGTGCCAGCAGCCCCGTCGCGGGAAACACCATATATTTT. Encoded protein: CASSPVAGNTIYF.

CDR3 coding DNA: TGTGCCAGCAGCTTAGGACAGGGGGCAATCTATGGCTACACCTTC. Its protein product is CASSLGQGAIYGYTF. This chain joins TRBV5-4 and TRBJ1-2, with TRBD1 matching over 11 bases. The CDR3 totals 15 residues. After removal of 2 bases from V and 4 bases from J, the junction contained 4 bases not matched to a gene. Germline CDR1 and CDR2: SGHNT and YYREEE (reference sequence).